Listed below are T cell receptor beta chains from one sample, sequenced in a study of PD-L1 blockade in urothelial cancer. The assay was immunoSEQ multiplex PCR, and TCRdb's table has in-frame clones only and misses some. The table lists around 110,000 clones, 85% to 90% of them singletons. Sequences were derived from PBMCs, sampled around atezolizumab (anti-PD-L1) treatment. The receptors derive from a man between 60 and 70 years old with urothelial cancer. CDR3s include the opening cysteine and the closing phenylalanine or tryptophan. Each record gives: clone size, D gene, V gene, CDR3 length, J gene, CDR3 protein, CDR3 DNA. A D gene is named only where the DNA matches it firmly. Only part of the rows carry a size: once, few, many, or a class if the clone is expanded.

clone size: .
D gene: .
V gene: TRBV11-3
CDR3 length: 14
J gene: TRBJ2-7
CDR3 protein: CASSLAPDSYEQYF
CDR3 DNA: TGTGCCAGCAGCTTAGCCCCCGACAGCTACGAGCAGTACTTC

clone size: .
D gene: .
V gene: TRBV6-1
CDR3 length: 12
J gene: TRBJ1-6
CDR3 protein: CASSIIHAPLHF
CDR3 DNA: TGTGCCAGCAGTATAATACACGCACCCCTCCACTTT

clone size: .
D gene: TRBD1
V gene: TRBV27
CDR3 length: 13
J gene: TRBJ1-4
CDR3 protein: CASSRTGGGVLFF
CDR3 DNA: TGTGCCAGCAGTAGGACAGGGGGGGGAGTACTGTTTTTT

clone size: .
D gene: TRBD1
V gene: TRBV28
CDR3 length: 16
J gene: TRBJ1-2
CDR3 protein: CASSSWGGTGSYGYTF
CDR3 DNA: TGTGCCAGCAGTTCGTGGGGCGGGACAGGGAGTTATGGCTACACCTTC

clone size: .
D gene: TRBD2
V gene: TRBV7-8
CDR3 length: 16
J gene: TRBJ2-3
CDR3 protein: CASSLAAGGGTDTQYF
CDR3 DNA: TGTGCCAGCAGCTTAGCGGCGGGAGGAGGGACAGATACGCAGTATTTT

clone size: .
D gene: .
V gene: TRBV29-1
CDR3 length: 11
J gene: TRBJ1-4
CDR3 protein: CSVGSGEKLFF
CDR3 DNA: TGCAGCGTCGGGTCCGGCGAAAAACTGTTTTTT

clone size: .
D gene: TRBD2
V gene: TRBV7-9
CDR3 length: 15
J gene: TRBJ2-1
CDR3 protein: CASSLVAGGNNEQFF
CDR3 DNA: TGTGCCAGCAGCTTAGTAGCGGGAGGGAACAATGAGCAGTTCTTC

clone size: .
D gene: TRBD2
V gene: TRBV19
CDR3 length: 18
J gene: TRBJ2-5
CDR3 protein: CASRKTSGGVWVQETQYF
CDR3 DNA: TGTGCCAGCCGAAAGACAAGCGGGGGAGTGTGGGTCCAAGAGACCCAGTACTTC

clone size: .
D gene: .
V gene: TRBV11-2
CDR3 length: 16
J gene: TRBJ1-1
CDR3 protein: CASSLGLTAMNTEAFF
CDR3 DNA: TGTGCCAGCAGCTTAGGCCTGACAGCCATGAACACTGAAGCTTTCTTT

clone size: once
D gene: TRBD1
V gene: TRBV9
CDR3 length: 15
J gene: TRBJ2-7
CDR3 protein: CASSVGGGAGYEQYF
CDR3 DNA: TGTGCCAGCAGCGTAGGAGGGGGCGCTGGTTACGAGCAGTACTTC

clone size: .
D gene: TRBD2
V gene: TRBV7-6
CDR3 length: 16
J gene: TRBJ2-1
CDR3 protein: CASSFKELAADNEQFF
CDR3 DNA: TGTGCCAGCAGCTTTAAGGAACTAGCGGCCGACAATGAGCAGTTCTTC

clone size: .
D gene: .
V gene: TRBV14
CDR3 length: 14
J gene: TRBJ1-2
CDR3 protein: CASSQGGHGYGYTF
CDR3 DNA: TGTGCCAGCAGCCAAGGGGGACACGGCTATGGCTACACCTTC

clone size: .
D gene: .
V gene: TRBV28
CDR3 length: 15
J gene: TRBJ1-5
CDR3 protein: CASSLPSGANQPQHF
CDR3 DNA: TGTGCCAGCAGTTTGCCCAGCGGGGCCAATCAGCCCCAGCATTTT

clone size: .
D gene: .
V gene: TRBV2
CDR3 length: 13
J gene: TRBJ2-2
CDR3 protein: CASRERGTGELFF
CDR3 DNA: TGTGCCAGCAGGGAAAGAGGGACCGGGGAGCTGTTTTTT

clone size: once
D gene: TRBD2
V gene: TRBV7-3
CDR3 length: 20
J gene: TRBJ2-1
CDR3 protein: CASSLRGGTSGAFSYNEQFF
CDR3 DNA: TGTGCCAGCAGCTTAAGGGGCGGGACTAGCGGGGCCTTCTCCTACAATGAGCAGTTCTTC

clone size: .
D gene: .
V gene: TRBV7-9
CDR3 length: 13
J gene: TRBJ1-6
CDR3 protein: CASSLVAHSPLHF
CDR3 DNA: TGTGCCAGCAGCTTAGTGGCCCACTCACCCCTCCACTTT

clone size: .
D gene: .
V gene: TRBV10-3
CDR3 length: 14
J gene: TRBJ2-7
CDR3 protein: CAIMGGRGRYEQYF
CDR3 DNA: TGTGCCATCATGGGCGGCAGGGGAAGATACGAGCAGTACTTC

clone size: .
D gene: TRBD2
V gene: TRBV7-9
CDR3 length: 17
J gene: TRBJ2-1
CDR3 protein: CASSLARIAGTYNEQFF
CDR3 DNA: TGTGCCAGCAGCTTAGCGCGAATAGCGGGAACCTACAATGAGCAGTTCTTC

clone size: .
D gene: TRBD2
V gene: TRBV5-1
CDR3 length: 15
J gene: TRBJ2-3
CDR3 protein: CASSWTTSSGDTQYF
CDR3 DNA: TGCGCCAGCAGCTGGACGACTAGCTCGGGAGATACGCAGTATTTT

clone size: .
D gene: .
V gene: TRBV28
CDR3 length: 15
J gene: TRBJ2-7
CDR3 protein: CASNSGTLISYEQYF
CDR3 DNA: TGTGCCAGCAATAGTGGGACTTTAATCTCCTACGAGCAGTACTTC

clone size: .
D gene: .
V gene: TRBV19
CDR3 length: 16
J gene: TRBJ1-5
CDR3 protein: CASTPLAQVGNQPQHF
CDR3 DNA: TGTGCCAGTACCCCGTTGGCCCAGGTGGGCAATCAGCCCCAGCATTTT

clone size: .
D gene: .
V gene: TRBV6-5
CDR3 length: 14
J gene: TRBJ2-2
CDR3 protein: CASRKQGNTGELFF
CDR3 DNA: TGTGCCAGCAGGAAGCAGGGAAACACCGGGGAGCTGTTTTTT

clone size: .
D gene: TRBD1
V gene: TRBV7-3
CDR3 length: 14
J gene: TRBJ2-5
CDR3 protein: CASSSTGPQETQYF
CDR3 DNA: TGTGCCAGCAGCTCGACAGGGCCCCAAGAGACCCAGTACTTC

clone size: .
D gene: TRBD2
V gene: TRBV7-6
CDR3 length: 15
J gene: TRBJ2-3
CDR3 protein: CASSLGTSGTDTQYF
CDR3 DNA: TGTGCCAGCAGCTTAGGGACTAGCGGGACAGATACGCAGTATTTT

clone size: .
D gene: .
V gene: TRBV19
CDR3 length: 13
J gene: TRBJ1-2
CDR3 protein: CASIQDGTNGYTF
CDR3 DNA: TGTGCCAGCATACAGGACGGAACGAATGGCTACACCTTC

clone size: .
D gene: TRBD1
V gene: TRBV29-1
CDR3 length: 14
J gene: TRBJ1-2
CDR3 protein: CSVEVDRGAGGYTF
CDR3 DNA: TGCAGCGTTGAAGTAGACAGGGGAGCAGGTGGCTACACCTTC

clone size: .
D gene: .
V gene: TRBV7-6
CDR3 length: 12
J gene: TRBJ1-2
CDR3 protein: CASIHNGAGYTF
CDR3 DNA: TGTGCCAGCATCCACAATGGGGCTGGCTACACCTTC

clone size: .
D gene: .
V gene: TRBV27
CDR3 length: 15
J gene: TRBJ2-7
CDR3 protein: CASSLSSRGSYEQYF
CDR3 DNA: TGTGCCAGCAGTTTATCCTCCCGCGGGTCCTACGAGCAGTACTTC

clone size: .
D gene: TRBD2
V gene: TRBV7-3
CDR3 length: 15
J gene: TRBJ2-5
CDR3 protein: CASSLRGGIMETQYF
CDR3 DNA: TGTGCCAGCAGCTTAAGGGGAGGGATTATGGAGACCCAGTACTTC

clone size: once
D gene: TRBD1
V gene: TRBV7-9
CDR3 length: 17
J gene: TRBJ1-1
CDR3 protein: CASSPSYRGRSDTEAFF
CDR3 DNA: TGTGCCAGCAGCCCTTCCTACAGGGGGCGTTCGGACACTGAAGCTTTCTTT

clone size: .
D gene: .
V gene: TRBV21-1
CDR3 length: 13
J gene: TRBJ2-1
CDR3 protein: CASSERESGEQFF
CDR3 DNA: TGTGCCAGCAGCGAAAGGGAAAGCGGTGAGCAGTTCTTC

clone size: .
D gene: TRBD2
V gene: TRBV5-4
CDR3 length: 15
J gene: TRBJ2-1
CDR3 protein: CASSLVLAGYNEQFF
CDR3 DNA: TGTGCCAGCAGCTTGGTACTAGCGGGGTACAATGAGCAGTTCTTC

clone size: once
D gene: .
V gene: TRBV21-1
CDR3 length: 13
J gene: TRBJ2-7
CDR3 protein: CAFRDRAFYEQYF
CDR3 DNA: TGTGCCTTCCGGGACAGGGCTTTCTACGAGCAGTACTTC

clone size: .
D gene: TRBD1
V gene: TRBV5-1
CDR3 length: 18
J gene: TRBJ1-2
CDR3 protein: CASSLLFGQAFLNYGYTF
CDR3 DNA: TGCGCCAGCAGCTTACTATTTGGACAGGCTTTCCTTAACTATGGCTACACCTTC

clone size: once
D gene: TRBD2
V gene: TRBV28
CDR3 length: 17
J gene: TRBJ2-7
CDR3 protein: CASSSRGTSGPTYEQYF
CDR3 DNA: TGTGCCAGCAGTTCCCGAGGGACTAGCGGGCCTACCTACGAGCAGTACTTC

clone size: .
D gene: TRBD1
V gene: TRBV9
CDR3 length: 17
J gene: TRBJ2-6
CDR3 protein: CASSADRGYSGANVLTF
CDR3 DNA: TGTGCCAGCAGCGCGGACAGGGGCTACTCTGGGGCCAACGTCCTGACTTTC

clone size: .
D gene: .
V gene: TRBV6-1
CDR3 length: 15
J gene: TRBJ2-7
CDR3 protein: CASSEPGTGSYEQYF
CDR3 DNA: TGTGCCAGCAGTGAACCTGGTACAGGGTCCTACGAGCAGTACTTC

clone size: few
D gene: TRBD2
V gene: TRBV6-5
CDR3 length: 16
J gene: TRBJ2-3
CDR3 protein: CASSYSAGGWTDTQYF
CDR3 DNA: TGTGCCAGCAGTTACTCGGCGGGAGGTTGGACAGATACGCAGTATTTT

clone size: .
D gene: TRBD1
V gene: TRBV28
CDR3 length: 14
J gene: TRBJ1-1
CDR3 protein: CASRRQGVNTEAFF
CDR3 DNA: TGTGCCAGCAGGAGACAGGGAGTGAACACTGAAGCTTTCTTT

clone size: .
D gene: .
V gene: TRBV7-2
CDR3 length: 13
J gene: TRBJ1-1
CDR3 protein: CASSSGPRLEAFF
CDR3 DNA: TGTGCCAGCAGCTCTGGTCCCAGGCTTGAAGCTTTCTTT

clone size: .
D gene: TRBD1
V gene: TRBV28
CDR3 length: 14
J gene: TRBJ1-1
CDR3 protein: CASTAGGIGTEAFF
CDR3 DNA: TGTGCCAGCACGGCAGGGGGCATCGGCACTGAAGCTTTCTTT

clone size: .
D gene: .
V gene: TRBV18
CDR3 length: 18
J gene: TRBJ1-5
CDR3 protein: CASSPGTVLWGPNQPQHF
CDR3 DNA: TGTGCCAGCTCACCAGGAACGGTCCTGTGGGGGCCCAATCAGCCCCAGCATTTT

clone size: .
D gene: TRBD1
V gene: TRBV7-6
CDR3 length: 19
J gene: TRBJ2-1
CDR3 protein: CASSLDPGGDPSSYNEQFF
CDR3 DNA: TGTGCCAGCAGCTTAGACCCAGGGGGCGACCCGAGCTCCTACAATGAGCAGTTCTTC

clone size: once
D gene: .
V gene: TRBV29-1
CDR3 length: 14
J gene: TRBJ2-7
CDR3 protein: CSVLGLNDNYEQYF
CDR3 DNA: TGCAGCGTCCTTGGTCTAAACGACAACTACGAGCAGTACTTC

clone size: .
D gene: .
V gene: TRBV11-1
CDR3 length: 16
J gene: TRBJ2-7
CDR3 protein: CASSLALRGGRYEQYF
CDR3 DNA: TGTGCCAGCAGCTTAGCGCTTAGGGGCGGAAGGTACGAGCAGTACTTC

clone size: .
D gene: TRBD2
V gene: TRBV5-4
CDR3 length: 16
J gene: TRBJ2-3
CDR3 protein: CASSLVGRGSTDTQYF
CDR3 DNA: TGTGCCAGCAGCTTGGTTGGGCGGGGGTCCACAGATACGCAGTATTTT

clone size: once
D gene: .
V gene: TRBV6-5
CDR3 length: 13
J gene: TRBJ2-5
CDR3 protein: CASAGSLGETQYF
CDR3 DNA: TGTGCCTCGGCGGGGAGTTTGGGAGAGACCCAGTACTTC

clone size: .
D gene: .
V gene: TRBV7-2
CDR3 length: 14
J gene: TRBJ1-1
CDR3 protein: CASSSYLVDSEAFF
CDR3 DNA: TGTGCCAGCAGCTCATACTTAGTTGACAGTGAAGCTTTCTTT

clone size: .
D gene: .
V gene: TRBV5-4
CDR3 length: 12
J gene: TRBJ2-5
CDR3 protein: CASSRDTGPQYF
CDR3 DNA: TGTGCCAGCAGCAGGGACACCGGACCCCAGTACTTC

clone size: .
D gene: .
V gene: TRBV25-1
CDR3 length: 13
J gene: TRBJ2-1
CDR3 protein: CASSAGAYNEQFF
CDR3 DNA: TGTGCCAGCAGTGCCGGGGCCTACAATGAGCAGTTCTTC

clone size: .
D gene: TRBD2
V gene: TRBV6-1
CDR3 length: 16
J gene: TRBJ2-1
CDR3 protein: CASSVGTSGGNNEQFF
CDR3 DNA: TGTGCCAGCAGTGTGGGAACTAGCGGGGGTAATAATGAGCAGTTCTTC

clone size: .
D gene: .
V gene: TRBV4-1
CDR3 length: 17
J gene: TRBJ1-4
CDR3 protein: CASSQDGVMGGPRKLFF
CDR3 DNA: TGCGCCAGCAGCCAAGATGGGGTGATGGGAGGTCCAAGAAAACTGTTTTTT

clone size: .
D gene: .
V gene: TRBV11-2
CDR3 length: 17
J gene: TRBJ1-6
CDR3 protein: CASSIRPGVDPISPLHF
CDR3 DNA: TGTGCCAGCAGCATCCGCCCGGGGGTCGACCCCATTTCACCCCTCCACTTT

clone size: .
D gene: TRBD1
V gene: TRBV30
CDR3 length: 14
J gene: TRBJ2-5
CDR3 protein: CAWSVTGGLETQYF
CDR3 DNA: TGTGCCTGGAGTGTAACAGGGGGCTTAGAGACCCAGTACTTC

clone size: .
D gene: TRBD1
V gene: TRBV7-9
CDR3 length: 15
J gene: TRBJ1-2
CDR3 protein: CASSSVGTGEYGYTF
CDR3 DNA: TGTGCCAGCAGCTCCGTAGGGACAGGGGAGTATGGCTACACCTTC

clone size: .
D gene: .
V gene: TRBV19
CDR3 length: 13
J gene: TRBJ1-4
CDR3 protein: CASSILRAEKLFF
CDR3 DNA: TGTGCCAGTAGTATTCTGAGGGCGGAAAAACTGTTTTTT

clone size: .
D gene: TRBD2
V gene: TRBV6-5
CDR3 length: 13
J gene: TRBJ2-5
CDR3 protein: CASSGLAGVKEYF
CDR3 DNA: TGTGCCAGCTCTGGACTAGCGGGGGTTAAGGAGTACTTC